These T cell receptor beta chains were read from a single sample in a study of T cell repertoires in cytomegalovirus infection. TCRdb reprocessed the reads via MiXCR and lists one record per CDR3 protein. Counted here are 380,000 or so distinct CDR3 sequences, about a third occurring once; the ten biggest clones make up 13%. No antigens are known for them. The sample in question was cultured PBMCs, obtained from culture after CMV antigen stimulation. Receptor source: a human donor in good health (CMV status not recorded). Some clones in this sample may be carry-over from other donors' samples. CDR3s include the opening cysteine and the closing phenylalanine or tryptophan. The order of the fields is D gene, V gene, CDR3 length, J gene, clone size, CDR3 protein, CDR3 DNA. The D gene is left open where the match is weak. Size tells how often a clone was seen (once, few, many) or the class of an expanded clone, and some rows leave it out.

NA	TRBV19	15	TRBJ2-5	few	CASSNTGMDLETQYF	TGTGCCAGTAGTAATACCGGAATGGACTTAGAGACCCAGTACTTC
NA	TRBV20-1	15	TRBJ2-5	few	CSARDFRGDKETQYF	TGCAGTGCTAGAGATTTTCGCGGGGATAAAGAGACCCAGTACTTC
TRBD2	TRBV20-1	16	TRBJ2-5	NA	CSAHSGGDLPGETQYF	TGCAGTGCTCACTCCGGGGGGGACCTGCCAGGAGAGACCCAGTACTTC
TRBD2	TRBV12-3/TRBV12-4	15	TRBJ2-3	NA	CASSRRTSGSDTQYF	TGTGCCAGCAGCCGACGGACTAGCGGGTCGGATACGCAGTATTTT
NA	TRBV28	14	TRBJ1-2	NA	CASSAPGAYYGYTF	TGTGCCAGCAGTGCCCCAGGGGCCTACTATGGCTACACCTTC
NA	TRBV3-1	14	TRBJ1-1	many	CASSQDRYLLEAFF	TGTGCCAGCAGCCAAGACAGGTACCTGCTTGAAGCTTTCTTT
TRBD2	TRBV19	16	TRBJ2-1	few	CASSILAVSSYNEQFF	TGTGCCAGTAGTATACTAGCGGTGAGCTCCTACAATGAGCAGTTCTTC
TRBD1	TRBV10-2	13	TRBJ2-3	many	CARSTGTTDTQYF	TGCGCCAGGTCGACAGGGACCACAGATACGCAGTATTTT
TRBD1	TRBV4-1	15	TRBJ1-2	NA	CASSPRDRGPYGYTF	TGCGCCAGCAGCCCTCGGGACAGGGGACCCTATGGCTACACCTTC
TRBD2	TRBV27	16	TRBJ2-1	NA	CASSTTILAGGPGQFF	TGTGCCAGCAGTACCACAATTCTAGCGGGAGGGCCGGGGCAGTTCTTC
NA	TRBV6-2/TRBV6-3	16	TRBJ2-1	NA	CASSQVGAGSYNEQFF	TGTGCCAGCAGCCAAGTAGGAGCGGGCTCCTACAATGAGCAGTTCTTC
TRBD2	TRBV28	17	TRBJ2-2	few	CASSPRLAGGGNGELFF	TGTGCCAGCAGTCCGCGACTAGCGGGAGGTGGAAACGGGGAGCTGTTTTTT
NA	TRBV30	12	TRBJ1-3	NA	CAWSTAGNTIYF	TGTGCCTGGAGTACGGCTGGAAACACCATATATTTT
TRBD1	TRBV7-3	15	TRBJ1-6	NA	CASSSQGGSGSPLHF	TGTGCCAGCAGCTCGCAGGGGGGCTCTGGATCACCCCTCCACTTT
TRBD1	TRBV7-2	16	TRBJ2-7	NA	CASSLGSGTDTYEQYF	TGTGCCAGCAGCTTGGGGTCCGGGACAGACACCTACGAGCAGTACTTC
NA	TRBV7-2	13	TRBJ2-7	NA	CASSNGINYEQYF	TGTGCCAGCAGTAACGGGATCAACTACGAGCAGTACTTC
NA	TRBV7-2	12	TRBJ2-3	many	CASRSGGPTQYF	TGTGCCAGCCGGAGTGGGGGCCCCACGCAGTATTTT
TRBD1	TRBV20-1	13	TRBJ2-7	few	CSASGTASRRQYF	TGCAGTGCCTCCGGGACAGCCTCACGACGGCAGTACTTC
TRBD1	TRBV19	14	TRBJ1-5	many	CASTRTGGPQPQHF	TGTGCCAGTACCCGGACAGGGGGTCCTCAGCCCCAGCATTTT
TRBD2	TRBV19	17	TRBJ2-1	NA	CASSNSGTSGSVDEQFF	TGTGCCAGTAGTAACTCGGGGACTAGCGGGAGTGTCGATGAGCAGTTCTTC
TRBD2	TRBV7-2	17	TRBJ2-1	NA	CASSPHSSGSFVDEQFF	TGTGCCAGCAGCCCACACAGCAGCGGGAGCTTTGTCGATGAGCAGTTCTTC
NA	TRBV10-3	14	TRBJ1-1	NA	CAISNQAKDTEAFF	TGTGCCATCAGTAACCAGGCTAAGGACACTGAAGCTTTCTTT
NA	TRBV9	14	TRBJ2-6	NA	CANSVGSGANVLTF	TGTGCCAACAGCGTAGGATCTGGGGCCAACGTCCTGACTTTC
NA	TRBV4-1	16	TRBJ2-5	NA	CASSQEFGRYQETQYF	TGCGCCAGCAGCCAAGAGTTCGGCAGGTACCAAGAGACCCAGTACTTC
TRBD2	TRBV27	15	TRBJ2-7	NA	CASSLTSGTNYEQYF	TGTGCCAGCAGTTTGACTAGCGGGACGAACTACGAGCAGTACTTC
NA	TRBV30	16	TRBJ1-4	NA	CAWSGGPPVAGEKLFF	TGTGCCTGGAGTGGGGGCCCCCCAGTGGCGGGTGAAAAACTGTTTTTT
NA	TRBV19	13	TRBJ1-1	NA	CASSIDRSAEAFF	TGTGCCAGTAGTATCGACAGGAGTGCTGAAGCTTTCTTT
NA	TRBV24-1	14	TRBJ2-5	few	CATSDRGGKETQYF	TGTGCCACCAGTGACCGCGGTGGGAAAGAGACCCAGTACTTC
TRBD1	TRBV6-2/TRBV6-3	15	TRBJ2-1	NA	CASSYRDRVYNEQFF	TGTGCCAGCAGTTACCGGGACAGGGTCTACAATGAGCAGTTCTTC
NA	TRBV6-8	16	TRBJ2-5	NA	CASNRKRGRIQETQYF	TGTGCCAGCAACCGAAAAAGGGGCCGGATCCAAGAGACCCAGTACTTC
NA	TRBV7-2	15	TRBJ1-3	NA	CASSPDTRAGNTIYF	TGTGCCAGCAGCCCCGACACAAGGGCTGGAAACACCATATATTTT
NA	TRBV20-1	12	TRBJ2-5	NA	CSGMDSKETQYF	TGCAGCGGTATGGACAGTAAAGAGACCCAGTACTTC
NA	TRBV6-2/TRBV6-3	15	TRBJ2-1	NA	CASSMSGQGGLEQFF	TGTGCCAGCAGTATGTCCGGACAAGGGGGGCTTGAGCAGTTCTTC
NA	TRBV6-1	13	TRBJ2-7	few	CASSRTQTYEQYF	TGTGCCAGCTCGAGGACACAAACCTACGAGCAGTACTTC
TRBD1	TRBV18	16	TRBJ1-4	NA	CASSPGQGAQGEKLFF	TGTGCCAGCTCACCGGGACAGGGGGCGCAAGGTGAAAAACTGTTTTTT
NA	TRBV7-2	12	TRBJ1-1	few	CASSLEAYEAFF	TGTGCCAGCAGCTTAGAAGCTTATGAAGCTTTCTTT
NA	TRBV28	13	TRBJ1-2	NA	CASSLSQTNGYTF	TGTGCCAGCAGTTTAAGTCAGACAAACGGCTACACCTTC
NA	TRBV6-6	16	TRBJ1-2	few	CASSYWDFPHLYGYTF	TGTGCCAGCAGTTACTGGGACTTCCCCCACCTCTATGGCTACACCTTC
TRBD2	TRBV7-2	15	TRBJ2-7	many	CASSRTSGSRYEQYF	TGTGCCAGCAGTCGGACTAGCGGGAGTAGGTACGAGCAGTACTTC
NA	TRBV5-1	13	TRBJ1-1	NA	CASSLVPGAEAFF	TGCGCCAGCAGCTTGGTGCCAGGGGCTGAAGCTTTCTTT
NA	TRBV7-2	13	TRBJ2-3	many	CASSHGPANTQYF	TGTGCCAGCAGCCACGGCCCCGCGAATACGCAGTATTTT
NA	TRBV6-2/TRBV6-3	15	TRBJ1-1	few	CASSLSGRGDTEAFF	TGTGCCAGCAGCTTATCAGGAAGGGGGGACACTGAAGCTTTCTTT
NA	TRBV12-3/TRBV12-4	13	TRBJ2-7	few	CASSLNQGSEQYF	TGTGCCAGCAGTCTGAACCAGGGGAGCGAGCAGTACTTC
NA	TRBV7-9	11	TRBJ1-2	few	CASSYYDGYTF	TGTGCCAGCAGTTATTACGATGGCTACACCTTC
TRBD1	TRBV15	14	TRBJ1-3	NA	CATSRPGGGNTIYF	TGTGCCACCAGCAGACCAGGGGGTGGAAACACCATATATTTT
TRBD2	TRBV11-1	17	TRBJ2-5	NA	CASSAKAISGIQETQYF	TGTGCCAGCAGCGCGAAGGCTATTAGCGGGATCCAAGAGACCCAGTACTTC
NA	TRBV11-2	14	TRBJ1-5	NA	CASSLTSELVPQHF	TGTGCCAGCAGCTTGACCTCGGAGCTGGTGCCCCAGCATTTT
TRBD2	TRBV11-2	15	TRBJ2-3	NA	CASSLYTSVTDTQYF	TGTGCCAGCAGCTTATACACTAGCGTCACAGATACGCAGTATTTT
TRBD1	TRBV7-2	16	TRBJ1-5	few	CASSLGFDRGYQPQHF	TGTGCCAGCAGCTTAGGTTTCGACAGGGGGTATCAGCCCCAGCATTTT
NA	TRBV14	13	TRBJ2-3	NA	CASSQSRLDTQYF	TGTGCCAGCAGCCAAAGCCGGTTGGATACGCAGTATTTT
NA	TRBV6-2/TRBV6-3	15	TRBJ2-7	NA	CASSYQLRRGYEQYF	TGTGCCAGCAGTTACCAGCTCCGCCGTGGTTACGAGCAGTACTTC
NA	TRBV7-9	16	TRBJ2-2	NA	CASSLGSSTNTGELFF	TGTGCCAGCAGCTTAGGGTCATCAACGAACACCGGGGAGCTGTTTTTT